This T cell receptor beta chain was recovered during a study of CD8+ T cells in alopecia areata. In each case, RNA was isolated and then reverse transcribed into cDNA as the sequencing template. The method was immunoSEQ multiplex PCR; TCRdb's version includes in-frame clones alone and lacks a portion of them. The sample consists of some 240,000 clones, around 62% of them appearing once. J gave up 4 bases and V 6 bases, and 12 bases lay outside the gene matches. CDR3 length: 16 amino acids. Germline CDR1 MNHNY, CDR2 SVGAGI (reference sequence). The chain employs TRBV6-6 and TRBJ1-2; 9 bases are a match to TRBD1. The TCR comes from a human donor with alopecia areata. Sequencing was performed on CD4+ T cells sorted from blood, taken at week 0. The CDR3 is CASSSPGGQGSYGYTF. In DNA, the CDR3 is TGTGCCAGCAGCTCCCCCGGGGGACAGGGATCCTATGGCTACACCTTC.